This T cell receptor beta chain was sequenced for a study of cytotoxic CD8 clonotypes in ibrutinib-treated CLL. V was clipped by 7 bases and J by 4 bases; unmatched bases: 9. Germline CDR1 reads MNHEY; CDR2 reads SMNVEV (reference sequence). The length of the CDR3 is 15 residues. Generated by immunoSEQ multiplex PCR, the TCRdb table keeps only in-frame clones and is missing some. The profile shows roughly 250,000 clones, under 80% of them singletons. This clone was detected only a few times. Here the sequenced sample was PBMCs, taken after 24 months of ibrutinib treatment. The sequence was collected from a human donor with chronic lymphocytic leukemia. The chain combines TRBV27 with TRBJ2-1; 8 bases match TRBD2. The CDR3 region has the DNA TGTGCCAGCACCCGACGTAGCGGGGATTACAATGAGCAGTTCTTC. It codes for CASTRRSGDYNEQFF.